This TCR beta chain comes out of a study of T cell repertoires in cytomegalovirus infection. TCRdb reprocessed the reads via MiXCR and lists one record per CDR3 protein. The sample includes 110,000 to 150,000 distinct CDR3 sequences, 30% to 40% of them seen just once. Germline V gives CDR1 SGHTA, CDR2 FQGNSA. CDR3 length: 14 residues. Details on this clonotype: What it binds is unknown. A much larger clone lies a single base off, so this may be a read error.

The sequencing used CD8+ T cells from cultured PBMCs, collected from culture after CMV antigen stimulation. The sequence derives from a human donor in good health (CMV status not recorded). Some clones in this sample may be carry-over from other donors' samples. This sequence joins TRBV7-2 and TRBJ2-1; 9 bases are a match to TRBD2. The CDR3 sequence: CASSLGGGGNVQFF. In DNA, the CDR3 is TGTGCCAGCAGCTTAGGCGGGGGGGGTAATGTGCAGTTCTTC.